The clone carrying this TCR beta chain came up once. Its antigen is unidentified. The data were obtained in a study of cytomegalovirus exposure and HLA in healthy donors. Findings and limits, study-wide: Overall, around 150 TCR beta chains were annotated as cytomegalovirus-associated.

Repertoires were generated with immunoSEQ multiplex PCR, while TCRdb's copy carries only in-frame clones and drops some. The sample comprises about 140,000 clones, approximately 91% of which are singletons, and about 0.7% rests with the top ten. Germline V gene sequence: CDR1 SGHTA, CDR2 FQGTGA. V lost 5 bases and J 3 bases, leaving 16 bases between the germline ends. This CDR3 is 16 amino acids long. The origin of this receptor is a man aged 18 to 30 in good health and CMV-seronegative. Sequencing was carried out using PBMCs. The gene calls are TRBV7-3 and TRBJ2-2; TRBD2 is a possible D gene (6 bases). The CDR3 DNA follows: TGTGCCAGCAGCCCCTTCGCGACTAGTTACACCGGGGAGCTGTTTTTT. It codes for CASSPFATSYTGELFF.